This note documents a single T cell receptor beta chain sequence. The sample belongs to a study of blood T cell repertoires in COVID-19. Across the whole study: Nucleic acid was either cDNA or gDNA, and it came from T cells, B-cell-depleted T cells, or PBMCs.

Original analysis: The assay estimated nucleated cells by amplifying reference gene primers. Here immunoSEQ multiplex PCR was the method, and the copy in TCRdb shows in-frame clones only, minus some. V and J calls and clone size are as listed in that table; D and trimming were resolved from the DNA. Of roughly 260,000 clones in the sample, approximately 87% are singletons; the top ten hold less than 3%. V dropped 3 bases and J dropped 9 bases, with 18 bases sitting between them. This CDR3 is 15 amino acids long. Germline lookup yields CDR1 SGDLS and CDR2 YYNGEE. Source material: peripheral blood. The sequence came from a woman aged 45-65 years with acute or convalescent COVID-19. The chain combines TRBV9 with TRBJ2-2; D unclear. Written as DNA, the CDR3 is TGTGCCAGCAGCGGAGTGGTTGCGTTCTCTAGGGAGCTGTTTTTT. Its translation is CASSGVVAFSRELFF.